A single sample gave rise to the 3 T cell receptor beta chains below, sequenced in a study of blood T cell repertoires in COVID-19. Sequencing was performed with immunoSEQ multiplex PCR; in TCRdb, only in-frame clones are kept and a portion is missing. The sample gives some 350,000 clones, around 83% of which show up once; about 3% is in the top ten. The source material was peripheral blood. The origin of the receptors is a young man with active or convalescent COVID-19.

This chain joins TRBV11-2 and TRBJ2-3; D is ambiguous. The CDR3 extends over 13 amino acids. Germline CDR1 and CDR2: SGHAT and FQNNGV. The germline V and J ends were trimmed by 1 base and 5 bases, with 7 bases remaining between them. The CDR3 spells CASSLGQEDTQYF. The CDR3 DNA reads TGTGCCAGCAGCTTAGGGCAGGAAGATACGCAGTATTTT.

This clone was detected only once. The rearrangement joins TRBV5-1 to TRBJ2-1; D remains ambiguous. Trimming shortened V by 2 bases and J by 8 bases, and 5 bases separated the two germline ends. This CDR3 comprises 11 residues. CDR1 is SGHRS, CDR2 YFSETQ, per germline. Here the CDR3 reads CASSFLDEQFF. CDR3 nucleotide sequence: TGCGCCAGCAGCTTTCTCGATGAGCAGTTCTTC.

This clone has more than one count but fewer than ten. The rearrangement joins TRBV27 to TRBJ2-7; tentatively, D is TRBD1 (6 bases). Germline lookup yields CDR1 MNHEY and CDR2 SMNVEV (reference sequence). Trimming pared 6 bases from V and 3 bases from J, leaving 12 bases between. There are 13 residues in the CDR3. The CDR3 region is CASSLGGLYEQYF. The CDR3 DNA reads TGTGCCAGCAGCCTTGGGGGCCTCTACGAGCAGTACTTC.